One T cell receptor (beta chain) is described in this entry. The protocol was immunoSEQ multiplex PCR, while the TCRdb copy is restricted to in-frame clones and leaves out a portion. The sample contains more than 65,000 clones, around 85% of which appear only once. The entry originates in a study of blood T cell repertoires in COVID-19. Study-wide context: Sources were T cells, B-cell-depleted T cells, or PBMCs; the material itself was cDNA or gDNA.

Germline lookup yields CDR1 SGHDN and CDR2 FVKESK. V shed 2 bases, J shed 4 bases, and the junction held 6 bases outside the gene matches. There are 16 residues in the CDR3. The chain couples TRBV14 to TRBJ2-1; TRBD1 matches at 9 bases. This receptor was taken from a woman aged 45-60 years with acute or convalescent COVID-19. The sample taken for sequencing was peripheral blood. The DNA of the CDR3 is TGTGCCAGCAGCCAAAGGACCGGGACAGGGTACAATGAGCAGTTCTTC. As protein: CASSQRTGTGYNEQFF. Supplemented by reference TRBV14 and TRBJ2-1, the full variable domain reads EAGVTQFPSHSVIEKGQTVTLRCDPISGHDNLYWYRRVMGKEIKFLLHFVKESKQDESGMPNNRFLAERTGGTYSTLKVQPAELEDSGVYFCASSQRTGTGYNEQFFGPGTRLTVL.